This TCR beta chain emerged from a study of blood T cell repertoires in COVID-19. Study-level information: Material from acute and convalescent COVID-19 was sourced from the United States, Italy and Spain. The analysed material was cDNA or gDNA that came from T cells, B-cell-depleted T cells, or PBMCs.

TCRdb's copy holds only in-frame clones and misses some; the assay was immunoSEQ multiplex PCR. The repertoire holds roughly 500,000 clones, roughly nine tenths seen once, with 0.9% in the top ten. Germline V CDR1 and CDR2: SNHLY, FYNNEI. The CDR3 contains 16 residues. Germline trimming cut 3 bases from V and 8 bases from J; bases unmatched to any gene: 11. This chain connects TRBV2 to TRBJ2-1; 9 positions match TRBD2. The specimen was peripheral blood. This TCR was sampled from a man aged 18 to 29 with COVID-19, enrolled during active disease. Written as DNA, the CDR3 is TGTGCCAGCAGTGAGGGCGGGAGGGCGGTTCGGGATGAGCAGTTCTTC. It specifies CASSEGGRAVRDEQFF.